The present TCR beta chain was sequenced within a study of cytomegalovirus exposure and HLA in healthy donors. Study-wide results and caveats: Later analysis identified around 15,000 TCR beta sequences associated with HLA alleles, using a false discovery rate threshold of 0.05. Generally TCR sequences proved uncommon, though certain public TCRs appeared in numerous donors. Later, TCR association rates were found to vary by HLA locus, highest for DRB1 and lowest for HLA-C.

Deletions cut 3 bases from V and 7 bases from J, with 9 bases between. This CDR3 has 13 residues. Germline lookup yields CDR1 MNHEY and CDR2 SMNVEV (reference sequence). PCR employed 60 Vbeta and 13 Jbeta primers. Using immunoSEQ multiplex PCR, the repertoire was profiled, and TCRdb retains in-frame clones only, with some absent. The table includes about 130,000 clones, around 71% detected once. Comments on this clone: The antigen remains undetermined.

The chain carries TRBV27 and TRBJ2-2; D unresolved. The source of this sequence is a woman in her sixties or seventies in good health and CMV-seropositive. Material: PBMCs. CDR3 residues: CASSFPLVGELFF. The CDR3 DNA sequence: TGTGCCAGCAGTTTCCCCCTCGTCGGGGAGCTGTTTTTT.